A single sample is the source of the 25 T cell receptor beta chains below, sequenced in a study of Graves' ophthalmopathy and Graves' hyperthyroidism. Using RNA transcripts, the TCR beta CDR3 regions were amplified. An opening RT-PCR round employed HTBI primers and preceded a second-round multiplex PCR. TCRdb reprocessed the multiplex PCR reads with MiXCR, giving one entry per CDR3 protein. This sample has 400,000 or so distinct CDR3 sequences, with 15% found just once. Sequenced input: peripheral blood. The receptors come from a woman aged 18-35 years with stable Graves' hyperthyroidism.

The table lists this clonotype with many counts. This chain links TRBV20-1 with TRBJ1-5, with unresolved D. Between the trimmed V and J ends, which lost 4 bases and 3 bases, there was a span of 22 bases. CDR3 length equals 17 residues. The germline gives CDR1 DFQATT, CDR2 SNEGSKA (reference sequence). CDR3 residues: CSATPGEGLIVNQPQHF. The CDR3 DNA is TGCAGTGCTACCCCCGGGGAGGGCCTTATCGTCAATCAGCCCCAGCATTTT.

A few counts support this clonotype. The chain joins TRBV20-1 to TRBJ1-2, with D maybe TRBD1 (6 bases). The V end was cut by 5 bases, the J end by 3 bases, with 10 bases between. The CDR3 extends over 12 amino acids. The germline gives CDR1 DFQATT, CDR2 SNEGSKA (reference sequence). CDR3 DNA sequence: TGCAGTGCTTCACAGGGAGACTATGGCTACACCTTC. This encodes CSASQGDYGYTF.

The CDR3 reads CASRPPGISGNTIYF. The CDR3, as DNA: TGTGCCAGCAGGCCGCCAGGAATCTCTGGAAACACCATATATTTT. This rearrangement joins TRBV6-1 to TRBJ1-3; D is undetermined. Trimming stripped 6 bases from V and 0 bases from J, with 12 bases between. Germline lookup yields CDR1 MNHNS and CDR2 SASEGT. This CDR3 comprises 15 residues.

This clonotype was counted ten times or more. V is TRBV20-1 and J is TRBJ2-7; D possibly corresponds to TRBD1 (6 bases). The CDR3 covers 13 residues. With 0 bases removed from V and 8 bases from J, the gap between germline ends came to 14 bases. The germline CDR1 and CDR2 sequences are DFQATT and SNEGSKA (reference sequence). The CDR3 DNA reads as TGCAGTGCTAGAGATTTGAACAGGGAGAAGCAGTACTTC. Protein sequence: CSARDLNREKQYF.

This clonotype was found many times. J is TRBJ2-2 and V is TRBV6-5; 8 nucleotides align to TRBD1. CDR3 length: 16 amino acids. V lost 4 bases to trimming and J lost 7 bases; unmatched junction nucleotides: 11. Germline assignment: CDR1 MNHEY and CDR2 SVGAGI. The CDR3 nucleotides read TGTGCCAGCAGTTCCGGGACAGGCGGTTATCGCGGGGAGCTGTTTTTT. Protein product: CASSSGTGGYRGELFF.

This clonotype was recorded at least ten times. The chain is built from TRBV10-2 and TRBJ1-5, with 10 bases identical to TRBD1. CDR3 size: 17 residues. CDR1 is WSHSY, CDR2 SAAADI, per germline. J was trimmed by 7 bases and V by 0 bases; bases with no gene match: 9. For the CDR3, the DNA is TGCGCCAGCAGTGAGTCGAGGGACAGGGGCTCGTGGCAGCCCCAGCATTTT. This codes for CASSESRDRGSWQPQHF.

This clonotype was counted at least ten times. The chain combines TRBV7-8 with TRBJ1-2, with 10 bases aligning to TRBD1. Germline-derived CDR1 and CDR2 are SGHVS and FQNEAQ. V lost 6 bases to trimming and J lost 10 bases; unmatched junction nucleotides: 17. The CDR3 sequence is 16 residues long. The CDR3 DNA sequence: TGTGCCAGCAGTTACTCCGGGACAGGGGAGAGGGGTGACTACACCTTC. Translation gives CASSYSGTGERGDYTF.

This clonotype was seen repeatedly, ten times or more. The chain couples TRBV19 to TRBJ2-5; 8 nucleotides agree with TRBD2. CDR1 is LNHDA, CDR2 SQIVND, per germline (reference sequence). This CDR3 has 16 amino acids. The J segment lost 1 base and the V segment lost 3 bases, leaving 7 bases of the junction unmatched. CDR3 sequence: CASSMGAGGVQETQYF. The DNA of the CDR3 is TGTGCCAGTAGTATGGGGGCCGGGGGGGTCCAAGAGACCCAGTACTTC.

V gene TRBV28 combines with J gene TRBJ2-7; 10 bases are shared with TRBD2. Germline CDR1 and CDR2: MDHEN and SYDVKM. Losses at the gene ends were 2 bases for V and 4 bases for J; bases not matched to a gene: 17. The CDR3 is 19 amino acids. The CDR3 DNA is TGTGCCAGCAGTTTAGCTGGGACTAGCGTAATAATCGGTGGATACGAGCAGTACTTC. The encoded protein is CASSLAGTSVIIGGYEQYF.

This clonotype was detected many times. The chain carries TRBV10-3 and TRBJ1-1, with no clear D. Germline lookup yields CDR1 ENHRY and CDR2 SYGVKD. V dropped 0 bases and J dropped 4 bases, with 12 bases sitting between them. This CDR3 has 15 residues. CDR3 sequence: CAISESGTLGTEAFF. As DNA, the CDR3 is TGTGCCATCAGTGAGTCGGGAACCCTGGGCACTGAAGCTTTCTTT.

This clonotype was detected a few times. This chain connects TRBV20-1 to TRBJ2-5; D perhaps matches TRBD2 (7 bases). Germline CDR1 and CDR2: DFQATT and SNEGSKA (reference sequence). There are 14 residues in the CDR3. The V end lost 6 bases, the J end lost 2 bases, and 16 bases lay between the germline ends. As DNA, the CDR3 is TGCAGTGCGGTCCGCGGGGGCAAACAAGAGACCCAGTACTTC. It yields the protein CSAVRGGKQETQYF.

This clonotype has more than one count but fewer than ten. The rearrangement uses TRBV9 and TRBJ1-2; D is ambiguous. V was shortened by 5 bases and J by 2 bases, with 7 bases between the two germline ends. Germline CDR1 is SGDLS and CDR2 is YYNGEE. The CDR3 length is 12 residues. CDR3 residues: CASRTSNYGYTF. The DNA of the CDR3 is TGTGCCAGCAGGACGTCGAACTATGGCTACACCTTC.

The gene calls are TRBV2 and TRBJ1-2; D remains ambiguous. V was shortened by 3 bases and J by 6 bases, with 14 bases between the two germline ends. This CDR3 is built from 14 residues. Germline-derived CDR1 and CDR2 are SNHLY and FYNNEI. The CDR3 DNA reads as TGTGCCAGCAGTGAGGATGGGCGTCCCAATGGCTACACCTTC. It is translated as CASSEDGRPNGYTF.

In its sample, this clonotype was seen many times. The J gene is TRBJ1-5, the V gene TRBV6-1, with D possibly being TRBD1 (5 bases). This CDR3 comprises 18 residues. The V end was cut by 2 bases, the J end by 1 base, with 18 bases between. The V gene's germline CDR1 is MNHNS and CDR2 SASEGT. CDR3 in amino acids: CASSERGGGRWSNQPQHF. In nucleotides, the CDR3 is TGTGCCAGCAGTGAAAGGGGCGGAGGGCGGTGGAGCAATCAGCCCCAGCATTTT.

This clonotype was seen many times. The gene calls are TRBV6-2 or TRBV6-3 and TRBJ1-5, with D perhaps matching TRBD1 (5 bases). The CDR3 runs to 13 residues. Trimming shortened V by 6 bases and J by 5 bases, and 11 bases separated the two germline ends. CDR1 MNHEY and CDR2 SVGEGT come from the germline V gene. The CDR3 region is CASSLTGYQPQHF. The CDR3 DNA is TGTGCCAGCAGCCTTACAGGTTATCAGCCCCAGCATTTT.

The chain has TRBV4-1 and TRBJ2-7, with TRBD1 as a possible D gene (6 bases). In germline, CDR1 is MGHRA, CDR2 YSYEKL. The CDR3 sequence is 16 residues long. Trimming stripped 3 bases from V and 3 bases from J, with 18 bases between. The CDR3 DNA reads TGCGCCAGCAGCCAGGTGCCTCTGGCAGGGGTCTACGAGCAGTACTTC. Its translation: CASSQVPLAGVYEQYF.

With respect to this clonotype: The junction differs from germline at one of its ends, possibly a read error. The rearrangement uses TRBV11-1 and TRBJ1-1, with D perhaps TRBD1 (6 bases). CDR1 and CDR2 from the germline V gene are SGHAT and FQDESV (reference sequence). The CDR3 is 14 amino acids. The CDR3 loop reads CASGVGPWDTEASF. CDR3 bases: TGTGCCAGCGGCGTGGGCCCTTGGGACACTGAAGCTTCCTTT.

This clonotype was recorded at least ten times. This chain joins TRBV20-1 and TRBJ1-2; the D is unclear. The V end was cut by 6 bases, the J end by 3 bases, with 14 bases between. Germline CDR1 is DFQATT and CDR2 is SNEGSKA (reference sequence). The CDR3 loop spans 13 amino acids. The chain's CDR3 is CSARATTDYGYTF. The CDR3 DNA is TGCAGTGCCCGGGCAACGACTGACTATGGCTACACCTTC.

The chain is built from TRBV6-1 and TRBJ1-6, with a tentative D call TRBD1 (6 bases). Looked up from germline, CDR1 is MNHNS and CDR2 is SASEGT. V lost 4 bases to trimming and J lost 8 bases, with 18 bases between them. This CDR3 comprises 16 residues. The CDR3 bases are TGTGCCAGCAGTGCGGGGGGCTGGGGCGCAGATTCACCCCTCCACTTT. Translated, it gives CASSAGGWGADSPLHF.

This clonotype was found many times. The chain combines TRBV12-3 or TRBV12-4 with TRBJ2-2; D not resolved. This CDR3 has 15 residues. The germline V and J ends were trimmed by 3 bases and 0 bases, with 8 bases remaining between them. In DNA, the CDR3 is TGTGCCAGCAGTTTTTATATGGCGAACACCGGGGAGCTGTTTTTT. Its protein is CASSFYMANTGELFF.

This clonotype was counted many times. The CDR3 nucleotides read TGTGCCAGCAGTAGGCAGGGGAGAGAGCCCCAGCATTTT. Translation: CASSRQGREPQHF. This sequence joins TRBV25-1 and TRBJ1-5; possible D gene TRBD1, 6 bases. There are 13 residues in the CDR3. With 5 bases removed from V and 8 bases from J, the gap between germline ends came to 13 bases. CDR1 is MGHDK, CDR2 SYGVNS, per germline.

This chain uses TRBV6-1 with TRBJ2-3, with 7 bases that match TRBD1. J was trimmed by 2 bases and V by 5 bases; bases with no gene match: 7. In germline, CDR1 is MNHNS, CDR2 SASEGT. CDR3 length: 15 amino acids. The CDR3 DNA reads TGTGCCAGCAGTCCCGGGACAGCATCCACAGATACGCAGTATTTT. Its protein product is CASSPGTASTDTQYF.

Concerning this clonotype itself: A much larger clone differs from this one at a single base, so this may be a read error. This chain joins TRBV11-2 and TRBJ2-2; D may be TRBD2 (5 bases). This CDR3 is built from 16 residues. From germline, CDR1 is SGHAT and CDR2 FQNNGV. In DNA form, the CDR3 reads TGTGCCAGCAGCCCGCGGACTTACTCGAACACCGGGGAGCTGTTGTTT. It encodes CASSPRTYSNTGELLF.

This clonotype occurred many times. This chain joins TRBV5-6 and TRBJ2-2, with D perhaps TRBD2 (6 bases). Per germline, CDR1 SGHDT and CDR2 YYEEEE. The CDR3 is made up of 16 amino acids. Between the trimmed V and J ends, which lost 2 bases and 7 bases, there was a span of 18 bases. CDR3 bases: TGTGCCAGCAGCTTTTCGGGGGAAAGCTTGCGCGGGGAGCTGTTTTTT. Translating gives CASSFSGESLRGELFF.

In its sample, this clonotype was seen many times. A junction end diverges from the germline sequence, so it may reflect a read error. The genes are TRBV6-2 or TRBV6-3 and TRBJ2-7, with D uncertain. CDR1 and CDR2 from the germline V gene are MNHEY and SVGEGT. The CDR3 runs to 15 residues. In DNA, the CDR3 is TGTGCCAGCACACGTGCTGGTACAAGATCCTACGGGCAGTACTTC. Residues: CASTRAGTRSYGQYF.